Following are 32 T cell receptor beta chains from one sample sequenced in a study of Graves' ophthalmopathy and Graves' hyperthyroidism. RNA served as the template for amplifying TCR beta CDR3 regions. The authors performed first-round RT-PCR with HTBI primers and then a second-round multiplex PCR. TCRdb used MiXCR to reprocess the multiplex PCR reads, holding one entry per CDR3 protein. The sample gives about 740,000 distinct CDR3 sequences, roughly 40% of which show up once; 35% to 55% is in the top ten. The sequenced sample consisted of peripheral blood. These receptors were taken from an adult man with Graves' ophthalmopathy.

V and J are TRBV28 and TRBJ2-7; a possible D gene is TRBD2 (6 bases). The ends were cut back, 6 bases at V and 3 bases at J, with 21 bases in the middle. Per germline, CDR1 MDHEN and CDR2 SYDVKM. The CDR3 is 16 residues long. CDR3 DNA: TGTGCCAGCAGGCCGTGGTGGAGGGACCCTCTCTACGAGCAGTACTTC. Amino acid sequence: CASRPWWRDPLYEQYF. Full variable domain (remainder filled in from reference TRBV28 and TRBJ2-7): DVKVTQSSRYLVKRTGEKVFLECVQDMDHENMFWYRQDPGLGLRLIYFSYDVKMKEKGDIPEGYSVSREKKERFSLILESASTNQTSMYLCASRPWWRDPLYEQYFGPGTRLTVT.

Many counts were recorded for this clonotype. J is TRBJ1-2 and V is TRBV2; D remains unclear. The germline V and J ends were trimmed by 6 bases and 1 base, with 9 bases remaining between them. Looked up from germline, CDR1 is SNHLY and CDR2 is FYNNEI. The CDR3 contains 13 residues. The CDR3 DNA reads TGTGCCAGCAGCACAGTCCTTAACTATGGCTACACCTTC. As protein: CASSTVLNYGYTF.

To note about this clonotype: One end of the junction is discordant with germline, which a read error may explain. The CDR3 here is CASSQGTGNQPQHF. The CDR3 DNA reads TGCGCCAGCAGCCAGGGGACAGGCAATCAGCCCCAGCATTTT. The chain employs TRBV5-4 and TRBJ1-5, with 7 bases lining up with TRBD1. The CDR3 has 14 amino acids. Germline loops: CDR1 SGHNT, CDR2 YYREEE (reference sequence).

The chain combines TRBV5-5 with TRBJ2-7; D possibly corresponds to TRBD1 (5 bases). CDR3 length: 13 residues. V dropped 4 bases and J dropped 6 bases, with 14 bases sitting between them. Per germline, CDR1 SGHKS and CDR2 YYEKEE (reference sequence). The CDR3 spells CASSARDSSEQYF. The CDR3, as DNA: TGTGCCAGCAGCGCCCGAGACAGTTCCGAGCAGTACTTC.

This rearrangement joins TRBV2 to TRBJ2-7; the D gene could be TRBD1 or TRBD2 (5 bases each). Per the germline V gene, CDR1 is SNHLY and CDR2 is FYNNEI. V was trimmed by 5 bases and J by 1 base, leaving 15 bases between them. CDR3 size: 15 residues. The CDR3 spells CASSLLGDRSYEQYF. CDR3 coding DNA: TGTGCCAGCAGTTTATTGGGGGATCGATCCTACGAGCAGTACTTC.

A remark on this clonotype: Relative to the germline gene, one junction end is altered; a read error may explain this. This chain uses TRBV27 with TRBJ2-5; 11 bases are shared with TRBD1. Matching the DNA end better, TRBJ2-7 makes the J call doubtful. Germline V gene lookup returns CDR1 MNHEY and CDR2 SMNVEV (reference sequence). The CDR3 totals 14 residues. CDR3 DNA sequence: TGTCCCAGCCTCAAGGACAGGGGGCTATACGAGCAGTACTTC. It encodes CPSLKDRGLYEQYF.

This clonotype was observed a few times. The V gene is TRBV7-7, the J gene TRBJ2-3, with D uncertain. CDR3 length equals 13 residues. CDR1 and CDR2 from the germline V gene are SSHAT and FNYEAQ (reference sequence). Trimming pared 3 bases from V and 1 base from J, leaving 5 bases between. CDR3 DNA sequence: TGTGCCAGCAGCTTGAGCCGCACAGATACGCAGTATTTT. It encodes CASSLSRTDTQYF. The full variable domain, in which reference TRBV7-7 and TRBJ2-3 provide the parts outside the CDR3, is GAGVSQSPRYKVTKRGQDVTLRCDPISSHATLYWYQQALGQGPEFLTYFNYEAQPDKSGLPSDRFSAERPEGSISTLTIQRTEQRDSAMYRCASSLSRTDTQYFGPGTRLTVL.

The V and J genes are TRBV2 and TRBJ1-2; D unresolved. CDR1 and CDR2 (germline): SNHLY, FYNNEI. CDR3 length: 13 amino acids. Trimming shortened V by 1 base and J by 8 bases, and 11 bases separated the two germline ends. The CDR3 DNA follows: TGTGCCAGCAGTGAAGACGCAGCGGGAGGCTACACCTTC. Amino acids: CASSEDAAGGYTF.

This clonotype occurred once. V and J are TRBV15 and TRBJ1-1; D uncertain. The germline gives CDR1 LNHNV, CDR2 YYDKDF (reference sequence). The CDR3 is made up of 16 amino acids. V lost 3 bases to trimming and J lost 6 bases, with 20 bases between them. Written as DNA, the CDR3 is TGTGCCACCAGCAGTGAGCACAGTGGAAGGGTAGCTGAAGCTTTCTTT. Its protein product is CATSSEHSGRVAEAFF. Based on the CDR3 plus reference TRBV15 and TRBJ1-1, the full variable domain is DAMVIQNPRYQVTQFGKPVTLSCSQTLNHNVMYWYQQKSSQAPKLLFHYYDKDFNNEADTPDNFQSRRPNTSFCFLDIRSPGLGDTAMYLCATSSEHSGRVAEAFFGQGTRLTVV.

This clonotype was seen at least ten times. The CDR3 region has the DNA TGTGCCACCAGCAGAGCGGTTGGGTGGGACACTGAAGCTTTCTTT. It encodes CATSRAVGWDTEAFF. This sequence joins TRBV15 and TRBJ1-1; no reliable D call. CDR1 is LNHNV, CDR2 YYDKDF, per germline (reference sequence). The CDR3 length is 15 residues. The V end was cut by 1 base, the J end by 3 bases, with 12 bases between.

This clonotype was observed at least ten times. The CDR3 region has the DNA TGCAGTGCTAGACAGGACATCGGCGGTCAGCCCCAGCATTTT. Protein product: CSARQDIGGQPQHF. The chain employs TRBV20-1 and TRBJ1-5, with a weak D call TRBD1 (5 bases). The V end was cut by 2 bases, the J end by 6 bases, with 14 bases between. The CDR3 runs 14 residues. Germline CDR1 and CDR2: DFQATT and SNEGSKA (reference sequence).

In its sample, this clonotype was seen many times. The V gene is TRBV7-2, the J gene TRBJ1-1; D gene uncertain. Trimming left V 5 bases short and J 1 base short, with 11 bases between. This CDR3 has 14 residues. The V gene's germline CDR1 is SGHTA and CDR2 FQGNSA. In DNA form, the CDR3 reads TGTGCCAGCAGCGAGGGCCCTGGGAACACTGAAGCTTTCTTT. Translation: CASSEGPGNTEAFF.

This clonotype was observed a handful of times. The chain uses TRBV20-1 and TRBJ1-1; TRBD1 matches 7 bases. The germline gives CDR1 DFQATT, CDR2 SNEGSKA (reference sequence). The CDR3 runs to 15 residues. After removal of 6 bases from V and 0 bases from J, the junction contained 10 bases not matched to a gene. The CDR3 sequence: CSARPPTGLNTEAFF. The CDR3 DNA is TGCAGTGCAAGGCCCCCGACAGGGCTGAACACTGAAGCTTTCTTT.

The J gene is TRBJ2-5, the V gene TRBV2; weak D call: TRBD1 (6 bases). The CDR3 consists of 13 residues. Trimming removed 4 bases at V and 7 bases at J, with 13 bases between. Germline-derived CDR1 and CDR2 are SNHLY and FYNNEI. The CDR3 DNA follows: TGTGCCAGCAGTGGAGGAACGACAGGGACCCAGTACTTC. Its translation is CASSGGTTGTQYF.

This clonotype has a count of ten or more. The V gene is TRBV2, the J gene TRBJ1-3; D ambiguous. Germline V gene sequence: CDR1 SNHLY, CDR2 FYNNEI. The CDR3 covers 15 residues. Trimming cost V 6 bases and J 1 base, with 13 bases left between them. CDR3: CASSRRTASGNTIYF. The CDR3 bases are TGTGCCAGCAGCCGAAGGACGGCGTCTGGAAACACCATATATTTT.

The rearrangement joins TRBV20-1 to TRBJ1-5; TRBD1 aligns across 9 bases. The CDR3 contains 16 residues. With 6 bases clipped from V and 4 bases from J, the junction kept 13 bases outside the gene matches. Germline loops: CDR1 DFQATT, CDR2 SNEGSKA (reference sequence). The CDR3 sequence is CSATGTGRGANQPQHF. The CDR3 coding sequence is TGCAGTGCCACAGGGACAGGGAGGGGTGCAAATCAGCCCCAGCATTTT.

This sequence joins TRBV7-9 and TRBJ1-1; D not resolved. V was trimmed by 5 bases and J by 0 bases, leaving 13 bases between them. CDR1 SEHNR and CDR2 FQNEAQ come from the germline V gene (reference sequence). The CDR3 consists of 15 residues. As DNA, the CDR3 is TGTGCCAGCAGCCGACCGGAGGCCATGAACACTGAAGCTTTCTTT. This codes for CASSRPEAMNTEAFF. The full variable domain, its missing parts supplied by reference TRBV7-9 and TRBJ1-1, is DTGVSQNPRHKITKRGQNVTFRCDPISEHNRLYWYRQTLGQGPEFLTYFQNEAQLEKSRLLSDRFSAERPKGSFSTLEIQRTEQGDSAMYLCASSRPEAMNTEAFFGQGTRLTVV.

This clonotype has a handful of counts. This sequence joins TRBV25-1 and TRBJ2-3; perhaps TRBD1 as D (5 bases). Between the trimmed V and J ends, which lost 4 bases and 4 bases, there was a span of 9 bases. The CDR3 has 13 residues. Germline V CDR1 and CDR2: MGHDK, SYGVNS. For the CDR3, the DNA is TGTGCCAGCAGTGGCCAGGGCGCAGATACGCAGTATTTT. It encodes CASSGQGADTQYF.

The table lists this clonotype with a few counts. J is TRBJ2-7 and V is TRBV7-9, with D perhaps matching TRBD2 (5 bases). The V and J ends lost 5 bases and 3 bases respectively, with 14 bases between them. CDR1 and CDR2 (germline): SEHNR, FQNEAQ (reference sequence). This CDR3 has 14 residues. For the CDR3, the DNA is TGTGCCAGCAGCCAAGCACTAGAAGTCTACGAGCAGTACTTC. The encoded protein is CASSQALEVYEQYF.

A word on this clonotype: A read error may produce the germline difference seen at one junction end. The chain joins TRBV10-3 to TRBJ2-5; TRBD2 matches 7 bases. Germline loops: CDR1 ENHRY, CDR2 SYGVKD. The CDR3 consists of 14 residues. Written as DNA, the CDR3 is TGTGCCAGCAGTGAATGGGGGGGCCAAGAGACCCAGTACTTC. This sequence encodes CASSEWGGQETQYF.

The sample holds one count of this clonotype. This CDR3 is CASNDRGAGSYEQYF. The CDR3 DNA follows: TGTGCCAGCAATGACAGGGGCGCCGGCTCCTACGAGCAGTACTTC. The rearrangement links TRBV25-1 to TRBJ2-5, with 8 bases fitting TRBD1. The J call could be wrong; TRBJ2-7 is a better fit for the DNA end. This CDR3 is 15 amino acids long. Germline V gives CDR1 MGHDK, CDR2 SYGVNS.

A remark on this clonotype: Its ends do not fully match the called genes, so a read error is possible. The chain carries TRBV2 and TRBJ1-6; D call uncertain. This CDR3 comprises 15 residues. The germline gives CDR1 SNHLY, CDR2 FYNNEI. Here the CDR3 DNA reads TGCGCCAGCAGCCGGGCTCAGGCTTATAATTCACCCCTCCACTTT. Translating gives CASSRAQAYNSPLHF.

The chain uses TRBV19 and TRBJ1-2; TRBD1 matches at 7 bases. The length of the CDR3 is 15 residues. The germline V gene encodes CDR1 LNHDA and CDR2 SQIVND (reference sequence). V shed 8 bases, J shed 3 bases, and the junction held 12 bases outside the gene matches. The CDR3 protein is CASAVDRDRYYGYTF. The DNA for the CDR3 is TGTGCCAGTGCAGTGGACCGGGACAGATACTATGGCTACACCTTC. The full variable domain, its missing parts supplied by reference TRBV19 and TRBJ1-2, is DGGITQSPKYLFRKEGQNVTLSCEQNLNHDAMYWYRQDPGQGLRLIYYSQIVNDFQKGDIAEGYSVSREKKESFPLTVTSAQKNPTAFYLCASAVDRDRYYGYTFGSGTRLTVV.

The V and J genes are TRBV20-1 and TRBJ2-7, with TRBD1 matching 8 bases. The CDR3 contains 14 residues. CDR1 is DFQATT and CDR2 is SNEGSKA in the germline V gene (reference sequence). Trimming cost V 3 bases and J 0 bases; bases outside gene matches: 4. Written as DNA, the CDR3 is TGCAGTGCTAGCGAGACAGGGGCCTCCTACGAGCAGTACTTC. This gives the protein CSASETGASYEQYF.

The sample holds many counts of this clonotype. This chain connects TRBV20-1 to TRBJ2-5, with unresolved D. The CDR3 is 12 residues long. Looked up from germline, CDR1 is DFQATT and CDR2 is SNEGSKA (reference sequence). V dropped 1 base and J dropped 5 bases, with 8 bases sitting between them. The CDR3 spells CSARGTWETQYF. Here the CDR3 DNA reads TGCAGTGCTAGAGGGACGTGGGAGACCCAGTACTTC.

This clonotype has only one observation. The chain carries TRBV20-1 and TRBJ2-5; TRBD2 might be the D (7 bases). The CDR3 has 15 residues. From germline, CDR1 is DFQATT and CDR2 SNEGSKA (reference sequence). V was trimmed by 0 bases and J by 4 bases, leaving 15 bases between them. This CDR3 reads CSARDGGGASETQYF. In DNA form, the CDR3 reads TGCAGTGCTAGAGATGGTGGGGGGGCATCAGAGACCCAGTACTTC.

The rearrangement joins TRBV2 to TRBJ1-2, with TRBD1 matching over 9 bases. Per the germline V gene, CDR1 is SNHLY and CDR2 is FYNNEI. The ends lost 6 bases at V and 4 bases at J; junction bases unmatched: 6. The CDR3 runs to 14 residues. In DNA form, the CDR3 reads TGTGCCAGCAGACCTGGACAGGGGTCCTATGGCTACACCTTC. This codes for CASRPGQGSYGYTF.

This clonotype was picked up many times. V and J are TRBV2 and TRBJ1-5; 7 bases align to TRBD1. V lost 9 bases, J lost 5 bases, and 10 bases stayed unmatched. Germline CDR1 and CDR2: SNHLY and FYNNEI. The length of the CDR3 is 14 residues. The CDR3 DNA reads as TGTGCCAGTTACAAAGACAGGGTGGATCAGCCCCAGCATTTT. Its protein product is CASYKDRVDQPQHF.

This clonotype was recorded only once. The chain is built from TRBV29-1 and TRBJ1-2; D might be TRBD1 (6 bases). The germline gives CDR1 SQVTM, CDR2 ANQGSEA. Between the trimmed V and J ends, which lost 0 bases and 7 bases, there was a span of 12 bases. This CDR3 spans 13 amino acids. CDR3 in amino acids: CSVEDKQGSGYTF. In DNA form, the CDR3 reads TGCAGCGTTGAAGACAAGCAGGGGTCTGGCTACACCTTC. The whole variable domain, filled in from reference TRBV29-1 and TRBJ1-2, reads SAVISQKPSRDICQRGTSLTIQCQVDSQVTMMFWYRQQPGQSLTLIATANQGSEATYESGFVIDKFPISRPNLTFSTLTVSNMSPEDSSIYLCSVEDKQGSGYTFGSGTRLTVV.

This clonotype was seen more than once but under ten times. The chain has TRBV6-5 and TRBJ2-5, with D perhaps TRBD1 (5 bases). This CDR3 region has 14 residues. CDR1 and CDR2 from the germline V gene are MNHEY and SVGAGI. Trimming pared 6 bases from V and 1 base from J, leaving 12 bases between. CDR3 in DNA: TGTGCCAGCAGAAAACGACAGCTCCAAGAGACCCAGTACTTC. This translates into CASRKRQLQETQYF.

This clonotype was seen ten or more times. The V gene is TRBV2, the J gene TRBJ1-1; the D is unclear. In germline, CDR1 is SNHLY, CDR2 FYNNEI. V shed 8 bases and J shed 4 bases, with 8 bases lying between them. The CDR3 consists of 11 residues. CDR3 residues: CASLRSTEAFF. The CDR3 DNA reads as TGTGCCAGCCTGCGTAGCACTGAAGCTTTCTTT. Drawing the rest from reference TRBV2 and TRBJ1-1, the complete variable domain is EPEVTQTPSHQVTQMGQEVILRCVPISNHLYFYWYRQILGQKVEFLVSFYNNEISEKSEIFDDQFSVERPDGSNFTLKIRSTKLEDSAMYFCASLRSTEAFFGQGTRLTVV.

The chain links TRBV2 to TRBJ1-4, with unresolved D. Germline V lookup: CDR1 SNHLY, CDR2 FYNNEI. Trimming stripped 3 bases from V and 7 bases from J, with 15 bases between. The length of the CDR3 is 15 residues. The chain's CDR3 is CASSDVGLGTEKLFF. In DNA, the CDR3 is TGTGCCAGCAGTGATGTAGGGTTGGGCACTGAAAAACTGTTTTTT.